Listed below are T cell receptor beta chains from one sample, sequenced in a study of T cell responses to AZD1222 COVID-19 vaccine. TCRdb's table, derived via immunoSEQ multiplex PCR, lists solely in-frame clones and lacks some. The table has some 130,000 clones, about 90% seen once. The source material was peripheral blood, sampled on day 0 of AZD1222 vaccination. The receptors come from an adult in good health. Both conserved end residues are part of each CDR3. D genes are given only for firm matches. Some rows have no size entry. The others give once, few or many, or a class for an expanded clone.

.	.	TRBV19	TRBJ1-1	CASSAPGDVSEAFF	TGTGCCAGTAGTGCCCCAGGGGACGTGTCTGAAGCTTTCTTT
.	.	TRBV7-9	TRBJ2-1	CASSSTGLNPYNEQFF	TGTGCCAGCAGCTCAACAGGCCTCAACCCCTACAATGAGCAGTTCTTC
.	TRBD1	TRBV5-4	TRBJ2-2	CASSPQGARELFF	TGTGCCAGCAGCCCACAGGGGGCCCGGGAGCTGTTTTTT
.	TRBD1	TRBV29-1	TRBJ1-3	CSVSTGAGNTIYF	TGCAGCGTTTCGACAGGGGCTGGAAACACCATATATTTT
.	.	TRBV29-1	TRBJ1-2	CSVRQEKSGEDGYTF	TGCAGCGTTAGACAGGAAAAGAGCGGGGAAGATGGCTACACCTTC
.	TRBD1	TRBV27	TRBJ2-5	CASSAGGTGGKTQYF	TGTGCCAGCAGCGCGGGGGGGACAGGGGGAAAGACCCAGTACTTC
.	TRBD2	TRBV6-4	TRBJ2-1	CASSLSGGSEQFF	TGTGCCAGCAGCTTAAGCGGGGGCAGTGAGCAGTTCTTC
once	.	TRBV5-1	TRBJ2-3	CASSLRGDTQYF	TGCGCCAGCAGCCTTAGGGGGGATACGCAGTATTTT
medium-sized	.	TRBV7-9	TRBJ2-3	CASSLVGGHSTDTQYF	TGTGCCAGCAGCTTAGTCGGGGGTCATAGCACAGATACGCAGTATTTT
.	.	TRBV6-1	TRBJ1-5	CASSEVGGTNQPQHF	TGTGCCAGCAGTGAGGTGGGGGGAACCAATCAGCCCCAGCATTTT
.	TRBD1	TRBV4-3	TRBJ1-2	CASSPQGQGVLGYTF	TGCGCCAGCAGCCCGCAGGGACAGGGAGTGCTGGGCTACACCTTC
.	.	TRBV5-5	TRBJ1-4	CASRGGILGHEKLFF	TGTGCCAGCAGGGGAGGAATACTGGGACATGAAAAACTGTTTTTT
.	.	TRBV28	TRBJ1-5	CASSLGGTVNQPQHF	TGTGCCAGCAGTTTAGGGGGCACAGTAAATCAGCCCCAGCATTTT
once	TRBD1	TRBV2	TRBJ1-5	CASSWTGDWQPQHF	TGTGCCAGCAGTTGGACAGGGGATTGGCAGCCCCAGCATTTT
.	.	TRBV6-5	TRBJ2-5	CASLLEFETQYF	TGTGCCAGCCTACTCGAATTCGAGACCCAGTACTTC
.	TRBD2	TRBV27	TRBJ2-7	CASSRSSGVLYEQYF	TGTGCCAGCAGTAGATCTAGCGGGGTACTCTACGAGCAGTACTTC
.	TRBD1	TRBV5-4	TRBJ1-2	CASSFTQGNYGYTF	TGTGCCAGCAGCTTTACACAGGGGAACTATGGCTACACCTTC